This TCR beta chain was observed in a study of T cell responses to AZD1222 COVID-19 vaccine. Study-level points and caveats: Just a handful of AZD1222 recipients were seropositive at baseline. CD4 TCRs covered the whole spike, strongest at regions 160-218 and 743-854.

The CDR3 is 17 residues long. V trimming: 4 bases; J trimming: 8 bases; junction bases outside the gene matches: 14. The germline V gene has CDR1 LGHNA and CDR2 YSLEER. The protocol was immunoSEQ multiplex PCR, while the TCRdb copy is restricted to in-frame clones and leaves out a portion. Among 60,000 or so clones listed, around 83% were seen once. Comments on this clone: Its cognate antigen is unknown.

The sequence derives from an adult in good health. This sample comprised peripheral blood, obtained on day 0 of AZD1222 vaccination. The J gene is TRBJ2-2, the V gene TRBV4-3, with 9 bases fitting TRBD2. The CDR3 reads CASSPGVVAGVAGELFF. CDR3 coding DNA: TGCGCCAGCAGCCCTGGGGTAGTAGCGGGAGTTGCTGGGGAGCTGTTTTTT.